This record looks at one TCR beta chain sequence and its context. Primed by a sample-barcoded 5' primer and a J-beta primer mix, a second PCR proceeded for about 6 to 11 cycles. TCRdb fed the 5' RACE reads into MiXCR, producing one record per CDR3 protein. The sample has 1 million or so distinct CDR3 sequences, around 45% seen once. Trimming cost V 1 base and J 0 bases; bases outside gene matches: 5. In germline, CDR1 is SGHDT, CDR2 YYEEEE. CDR3 length: 16 amino acids. This specimen belongs to a study of blood T cells in healthy people across ages. This receptor was taken from a woman aged 55-69 years in good health. Source material: blood. This chain connects TRBV5-6 to TRBJ2-5, with 8 bases fitting TRBD1. In DNA, the CDR3 is TGTGCCAGCAGCTTGCCGGACAGGGCGTACCAAGAGACCCAGTACTTC. Amino acid sequence: CASSLPDRAYQETQYF.